This T cell receptor (beta chain) was captured in a study of identical twins. Overall study results and limits: Zero-insertion analyses might be partly confounded by invariant T cells like MAIT and iNKT.

As to this clonotype: Its antigen is not known.

MiXCR was run by TCRdb on the 5' RACE reads, yielding one entry per CDR3 protein. Of about 890,000 distinct CDR3 sequences detected, around an eighth appear once; the ten largest clones hold around 1.5%. V lost 4 bases to trimming and J lost 6 bases, with 16 bases between them. Looked up from germline, CDR1 is MGHRA and CDR2 is YSYEKL. The CDR3 has 14 residues. These data also featured in a second study, about yellow fever vaccine responses in identical twins. This second study notes: On the reported evidence, twins' vaccine T cell responses seemed partly convergent and partly personalized.

Sample: PBMCs. This chain joins TRBV4-1 and TRBJ2-7; D possibly uses TRBD1 or TRBD2 (6 bases each). This clonotype originated in a woman under 30 in good health. CDR3 nucleotide sequence: TGCGCCAGCAGCCCGGGGTACGGGGGCGCCGAGCAGTACTTC. This gives the protein CASSPGYGGAEQYF.